Listed here is a single TCR beta chain. The data were taken from a study of T cell changes during pregnancy in multiple sclerosis. V was trimmed by 4 bases and J by 2 bases, leaving 9 bases between them. In germline, CDR1 is LGHNA, CDR2 YSLEER. The CDR3 runs to 15 residues. Using immunoSEQ multiplex PCR, the repertoire was profiled, and TCRdb retains in-frame clones only, with some absent. The table shows 25,000 to 30,000 clones, with just over 90% occurring only once. The TCR was taken from a female donor with multiple sclerosis, enrolled in a pregnancy study. Sequences were derived from CD8+ T cells from peripheral blood mononuclear cells, sampled before pregnancy. The chain is built from TRBV4-3 and TRBJ2-6; possible D gene TRBD2, 5 bases. CDR3 region: CASSPDYAGANVLTF. The CDR3 DNA sequence: TGCGCCAGCAGCCCCGACTATGCTGGGGCCAACGTCCTGACTTTC.